The clone carrying this T cell receptor (beta chain) has a count of ten or more. The data originate from a study of human T cells and chemical hapten exposure. Germline trimming cut 6 bases from V and 2 bases from J; bases unmatched to any gene: 16. Germline lookup yields CDR1 DFQATT and CDR2 SNEGSKA (reference sequence). The CDR3 is 16 residues long. TCRdb re-analysed the RACE reads in MiXCR, keeping a single row per CDR3 protein. The sample shows about 48,000 distinct CDR3 sequences, 9.9% of them seen only once. This sample's time point: patch test 3, about 24 weeks after DPC sensitization. The treatment: therapeutic diphenylcyclopropenone sensitization with weekly scalp DPC.

The J gene is TRBJ2-7, the V gene TRBV20-1, with 7 bases lining up with TRBD1. Sequences were derived from whole blood, sampled in connection with sensitization to the hapten diphenylcyclopropenone (DPC). The clonotype comes from a woman between 40 and 55 years old with alopecia areata. Some clones in this sample may be carry-over from other donors' samples. For the CDR3, the DNA is TGCAGTGCCGCAGATACCCCCCGGACAGGACCCTACGAGCAGTACTTC. Translated, it gives CSAADTPRTGPYEQYF.